These T cell receptor beta chains were read from a single sample in a study of cytomegalovirus exposure and HLA in healthy donors. Produced via immunoSEQ multiplex PCR; TCRdb's table is partial and in-frame only. Of approximately 150,000 clones in the sample, approximately 82% are singletons; the top ten hold more than 2.5%. The sample was PBMCs. Receptors were obtained from a man between 18 and 29 years old in good health and CMV-seropositive. Both conserved end residues are part of each CDR3. Fields, in order: CDR3 length, clone size, J gene, V gene, D gene, CDR3 DNA, CDR3 protein. D genes are given only for firm matches. Not all rows give a size; the values are once, few, many and, for expanded clones, a class.

length: 15; size: .; J: TRBJ2-3; V: TRBV11-2; D: TRBD2; DNA: TGTGCCAGCAGCTTTACTAGCGGGAGTGAGGATACGCAGTATTTT; CDR3: CASSFTSGSEDTQYF
length: 16; size: .; J: TRBJ2-2; V: TRBV9; D: TRBD2; DNA: TGTGCCAGCAGCGCTAGCGGGAGTGCGAACACCGGGGAGCTGTTTTTT; CDR3: CASSASGSANTGELFF
length: 13; size: .; J: TRBJ1-1; V: TRBV29-1; D: TRBD1; DNA: TGCAGTGGACAGGTAGTAATGAACACTGAAGCTTTCTTT; CDR3: CSGQVVMNTEAFF
length: 15; size: once; J: TRBJ2-1; V: TRBV5-6; D: .; DNA: TGTGCCAGCAGCCCCGCCCCGAGGGCCTACAATGAGCAGTTCTTC; CDR3: CASSPAPRAYNEQFF
length: 14; size: .; J: TRBJ2-7; V: TRBV5-5; D: TRBD1; DNA: TGTGCCAGCAGCGGGGACAGGGTGCCCTACGAGCAGTACTTC; CDR3: CASSGDRVPYEQYF
length: 16; size: .; J: TRBJ2-1; V: TRBV5-1; D: TRBD1; DNA: TGCGCCAGCAGCCCCATTAGCAGGGGGCGCAACAATGAGCAGTTCTTC; CDR3: CASSPISRGRNNEQFF
length: 13; size: .; J: TRBJ1-4; V: TRBV23-1; D: .; DNA: TGCGCCAGCTGGCAACTAATGTATGAAAAACTGTTTTTT; CDR3: CASWQLMYEKLFF
length: 15; size: .; J: TRBJ1-2; V: TRBV27; D: .; DNA: TGTGCCAGCAGGAGCGGAGTTAGTCCTAACTATGGCTACACCTTC; CDR3: CASRSGVSPNYGYTF
length: 11; size: .; J: TRBJ2-1; V: TRBV2; D: .; DNA: TGTGCCAGCAGTACAGGGTACGAGCAGTTCTTC; CDR3: CASSTGYEQFF
length: 13; size: .; J: TRBJ1-5; V: TRBV6-1; D: .; DNA: TGTGCCAGCAGTGAGAGGGATTATCAGCCCCAGCATTTT; CDR3: CASSERDYQPQHF
length: 19; size: .; J: TRBJ2-3; V: TRBV4-2; D: TRBD2; DNA: TGTGCCAGCAGCCAAGGGGTGGGACTAGCGGGAGGGGGCACAGATACGCAGTATTTT; CDR3: CASSQGVGLAGGGTDTQYF
length: 18; size: .; J: TRBJ2-5; V: TRBV7-9; D: TRBD2; DNA: TGTGCCAGCAGCTTTGGGACTAGCGGGAGGAGAGGCTTGGAGACCCAGTACTTC; CDR3: CASSFGTSGRRGLETQYF
length: 14; size: .; J: TRBJ2-2; V: TRBV7-3; D: .; DNA: TGTGCCAGTCGGGTAGGGGAGAACACCGGGGAGCTGTTTTTT; CDR3: CASRVGENTGELFF
length: 13; size: .; J: TRBJ1-1; V: TRBV28; D: .; DNA: TGTGCCAGTTTCCAGGGCGTGAACACTGAAGCTTTCTTT; CDR3: CASFQGVNTEAFF
length: 16; size: once; J: TRBJ1-2; V: TRBV5-4; D: TRBD1; DNA: TGTGCCAGCAGCTCGGCGGGACAGGGGATTTTCTATGGCTACACCTTC; CDR3: CASSSAGQGIFYGYTF
length: 17; size: .; J: TRBJ2-7; V: TRBV5-5; D: .; DNA: TGTGCCAGCAGCTTTAGGGGCGACCCCATGTCCTCCTACGAGCAGTACTTC; CDR3: CASSFRGDPMSSYEQYF
length: 12; size: .; J: TRBJ2-7; V: TRBV30; D: TRBD2; DNA: TGTGCCTGGAGTGACGGACTAGGAGAGCAGTACTTC; CDR3: CAWSDGLGEQYF
length: 11; size: .; J: TRBJ2-3; V: TRBV28; D: .; DNA: TGTGCCAGCAGTTTAGCTGGAGCGCAGTATTTT; CDR3: CASSLAGAQYF
length: 13; size: .; J: TRBJ1-3; V: TRBV6-5; D: .; DNA: TGTGCCAGCAGCCTCCGCCAGGGAAACACCATATATTTT; CDR3: CASSLRQGNTIYF
length: 16; size: .; J: TRBJ2-7; V: TRBV4-1; D: .; DNA: TGCGCCAGCAGCCAAGAGGGCAGTTTGAGGGTGGGAGAGCAGTACTTC; CDR3: CASSQEGSLRVGEQYF
length: 16; size: .; J: TRBJ2-1; V: TRBV4-1; D: .; DNA: TGCGCCAGCAGCTTAGAGGATCAGCGGGTTTACAATGAGCAGTTCTTC; CDR3: CASSLEDQRVYNEQFF
length: 13; size: .; J: TRBJ2-1; V: TRBV7-6; D: TRBD1; DNA: TGTGCCAGCAGCCTAGGACAGGGGGGTGAGCAGTTCTTC; CDR3: CASSLGQGGEQFF
length: 12; size: .; J: TRBJ2-3; V: TRBV28; D: .; DNA: TGTGCCAGCAGCCCGGAGACAGATACGCAGTATTTT; CDR3: CASSPETDTQYF
length: 12; size: .; J: TRBJ2-2; V: TRBV5-4; D: .; DNA: TGTGCCAGCATCAAACACGACGGGGAGCTGTTTTTT; CDR3: CASIKHDGELFF
length: 16; size: .; J: TRBJ2-5; V: TRBV7-9; D: TRBD1; DNA: TGTTCCAGCAGCTTACCCGAAACAGGGGGGTTAGAGACCCAGTACTTC; CDR3: CSSSLPETGGLETQYF
length: 14; size: few; J: TRBJ2-5; V: TRBV29-1; D: .; DNA: TGCAGCGTTGAAGGCTTTGGGGGAGGAGAGACCCAGTACTTC; CDR3: CSVEGFGGGETQYF
length: 17; size: .; J: TRBJ1-1; V: TRBV6-1; D: TRBD1; DNA: TGTGCCAGCAGTGAAGGGGTAGACAGGGAGGATCTGCCTGGAGCTTTCTTT; CDR3: CASSEGVDREDLPGAFF
length: 16; size: .; J: TRBJ1-1; V: TRBV7-9; D: TRBD1; DNA: TGTGCCAGCAGCTCAATCCCGGGACAGGGGGCTCCTGAAGCTTTCTTT; CDR3: CASSSIPGQGAPEAFF
length: 14; size: .; J: TRBJ2-2; V: TRBV5-1; D: .; DNA: TGCGCCAGCAGCTTAGGGGAGGACACCGGGGAGCTGTTTTTT; CDR3: CASSLGEDTGELFF
length: 14; size: .; J: TRBJ1-1; V: TRBV30; D: .; DNA: TGTGCCTGGAGGACAGAGATCCCGAACACTGAAGCTTTCTTT; CDR3: CAWRTEIPNTEAFF
length: 14; size: .; J: TRBJ1-5; V: TRBV28; D: .; DNA: TGTGCCAGCAGTTCGCACCAGGCTAATCAGCCCCAGCATTTT; CDR3: CASSSHQANQPQHF
length: 18; size: .; J: TRBJ2-6; V: TRBV4-1; D: .; DNA: TGCGCCAGCAGCCTCCTAGGGGCAGGGTACCCTGGGGCCAACGTCCTGACTTTC; CDR3: CASSLLGAGYPGANVLTF
length: 15; size: .; J: TRBJ1-2; V: TRBV7-8; D: TRBD1; DNA: TGTGCCAGCAGCTTAGAAGCTCAGGGGGACTATGGCTACACCTTC; CDR3: CASSLEAQGDYGYTF
length: 14; size: .; J: TRBJ1-2; V: TRBV11-2; D: .; DNA: TGTGCCAGCAGCGCCCGCGGGGGGCGATATGGCTACACCTTC; CDR3: CASSARGGRYGYTF
length: 11; size: .; J: TRBJ2-1; V: TRBV5-4; D: .; DNA: TGTGCCAGCAGCATAGAGATTGAGCAGTTCTTC; CDR3: CASSIEIEQFF
length: 15; size: .; J: TRBJ1-6; V: TRBV7-9; D: .; DNA: TGTGCCAGCAGCTTAGTAGGGGGGGGTAATTCACCCCTCCACTTT; CDR3: CASSLVGGGNSPLHF
length: 17; size: .; J: TRBJ2-2; V: TRBV19; D: TRBD2; DNA: TGTGCCAGTTCCTCCGGGACTAGCGGGAGATTACCCGGGGAGCTGTTTTTT; CDR3: CASSSGTSGRLPGELFF
length: 14; size: .; J: TRBJ2-2; V: TRBV5-1; D: .; DNA: TGCGCCAGCCGGAGGGACCATAACACCGGGGAGCTGTTTTTT; CDR3: CASRRDHNTGELFF
length: 14; size: .; J: TRBJ2-5; V: TRBV28; D: TRBD1; DNA: TGTGCCAGCAAGACAGGGGGGTACCAAGAGACCCAGTACTTC; CDR3: CASKTGGYQETQYF
length: 16; size: .; J: TRBJ2-7; V: TRBV14; D: TRBD1; DNA: TGTGCCAGCAGCCAAGCTTACAGGGGCACTTCCTCCGAGCAGTACTTC; CDR3: CASSQAYRGTSSEQYF
length: 18; size: few; J: TRBJ1-1; V: TRBV7-8; D: .; DNA: TGTGCCAGCAGCTTATATGTCGAGGACTTTCTCATGAACACTGAAGCTTTCTTT; CDR3: CASSLYVEDFLMNTEAFF
length: 15; size: .; J: TRBJ1-2; V: TRBV5-1; D: .; DNA: TGCGCCAGCAGCTTGCAAGGGGCGGCGAACTATGGCTACACCTTC; CDR3: CASSLQGAANYGYTF
length: 15; size: few; J: TRBJ2-7; V: TRBV6-5; D: TRBD2; DNA: TGTGCCAGCAGTTACGGGTTAGCGGGACCCTACGAGCAGTACTTC; CDR3: CASSYGLAGPYEQYF
length: 14; size: few; J: TRBJ1-5; V: TRBV9; D: .; DNA: TGTGCCAGCAGCGTAGATTATAGCAATCAGCCCCAGCATTTT; CDR3: CASSVDYSNQPQHF
length: 13; size: .; J: TRBJ1-1; V: TRBV10-2; D: .; DNA: TGCGCCAGCAGTGAGACACTGAACACTGAAGCTTTCTTT; CDR3: CASSETLNTEAFF
length: 15; size: .; J: TRBJ2-1; V: TRBV21-1; D: .; DNA: TGTGCCAGCAGCGCAGGACTAGCGGGAGACAATGAGCAGTTCTTC; CDR3: CASSAGLAGDNEQFF
length: 16; size: .; J: TRBJ1-2; V: TRBV28; D: TRBD1; DNA: TGTGCCAGCAGACCCCTAGTCGGGACAGGGATGTATGGCTACACCTTC; CDR3: CASRPLVGTGMYGYTF
length: 16; size: .; J: TRBJ2-3; V: TRBV4-1; D: TRBD2; DNA: TGCGCCAGCAGCCCCCGCGGTAGCGGGAGTACAGATACGCAGTATTTT; CDR3: CASSPRGSGSTDTQYF
length: 16; size: .; J: TRBJ1-5; V: TRBV7-6; D: TRBD1; DNA: TGTGCCAGCAGCTTGGGGACAGGGAATAGCAATCAGCCCCAGCATTTT; CDR3: CASSLGTGNSNQPQHF
length: 16; size: .; J: TRBJ1-1; V: TRBV7-9; D: .; DNA: TGTGCCAGCAGCCTCCCCACAGGGAAATCGAACACTGAAGCTTTCTTT; CDR3: CASSLPTGKSNTEAFF
length: 14; size: .; J: TRBJ2-4; V: TRBV4-1; D: .; DNA: TGCGCCAGCAGCCAATGGGCAGCCAAAAACATTCAGTACTTC; CDR3: CASSQWAAKNIQYF
length: 15; size: .; J: TRBJ2-2; V: TRBV6-5; D: .; DNA: TGTGCCAGCAGTCAATCGACAGTAAACACCGGGGAGCTGTTTTTT; CDR3: CASSQSTVNTGELFF
length: 16; size: .; J: TRBJ1-5; V: TRBV15; D: .; DNA: TGTGCCACCAGGACGACTGGGGCTGGTGGCAATCAGCCCCAGCATTTT; CDR3: CATRTTGAGGNQPQHF
length: 13; size: .; J: TRBJ1-2; V: TRBV29-1; D: .; DNA: TGCAGCGTGGTGGGGCAGCATTCCTATGGCTACACCTTC; CDR3: CSVVGQHSYGYTF